This entry features one TCR beta chain sequence. The data were obtained in a study of shared clonotypes between healthy human individuals. Replicate PCRs run on unsorted PBMC used roughly 0.3 ug DNA, which was approximately 30,000 T cell genomes. Clones were read by immunoSEQ multiplex PCR, and TCRdb kept only the in-frame ones, dropping some. The sample has about 600,000 clones; 70% to 80% are singletons. CDR1 and CDR2 (germline): GTSNPN, SVGIG (reference sequence). Unmatched junction bases numbered 10, after V lost 0 bases and J lost 4 bases. The CDR3 loop spans 16 amino acids. The specimen sequenced was PBMCs. The sequence was collected from a woman in her 40s in good health. Some clones in this sample may be carry-over from other donors' samples. This chain joins TRBV30 and TRBJ2-3; 7 bases align to TRBD2. CDR3 sequence: CAWSVTEAGPPDTQYF. In DNA form, the CDR3 reads TGTGCCTGGAGTGTAACCGAAGCGGGGCCGCCAGATACGCAGTATTTT.